These 11 T cell receptor beta chains share one sample of origin, sequenced in a study of blood T cell repertoires in COVID-19. Sequencing used immunoSEQ multiplex PCR; TCRdb keeps in-frame clones, though not all of them. The table has some 49,000 clones, about 92% seen once; the top ten hold around 17%. Sequencing input: peripheral blood. These receptors were taken from a man aged 65 to 79 with active COVID-19.

The chain combines TRBV7-3 with TRBJ2-5; D perhaps matches TRBD2 (6 bases). V was cut by 5 bases and J by 5 bases, with 21 bases left in between. CDR1 is SGHTA, CDR2 FQGTGA, per germline. The CDR3 covers 16 residues. CDR3 nucleotide sequence: TGTGCCAGCAGCCTGAATCGAAGGGAGGCCGCCGAGACCCAGTACTTC. The encoded protein is CASSLNRREAAETQYF.

The V gene is TRBV9, the J gene TRBJ2-1, with 7 bases aligning to TRBD1. CDR1 and CDR2 from the germline V gene are SGDLS and YYNGEE. The J segment lost 5 bases and the V segment lost 2 bases, leaving 4 bases of the junction unmatched. The CDR3 extends over 14 amino acids. Here the CDR3 DNA reads TGTGCCAGCAGCGTGGCCAGGGGGAACAATGAGCAGTTCTTC. Its translation is CASSVARGNNEQFF.

V gene TRBV7-9 combines with J gene TRBJ2-3, with D possibly TRBD2 on 6 matching bases. This CDR3 has 15 amino acids. V lost 5 bases and J lost 1, with 13 bases in between. CDR1 and CDR2 from the germline V gene are SEHNR and FQNEAQ (reference sequence). This CDR3 reads CASSNRDLGTDTQYF. CDR3 nucleotides: TGTGCCAGCAGCAACCGGGACTTAGGCACAGATACGCAGTATTTT.

The chain combines TRBV30 with TRBJ1-3, with unresolved D. V shed 5 bases and J shed 0 bases, with 14 bases lying between them. The CDR3 is 15 residues long. CDR1 and CDR2 from the germline V gene are GTSNPN and SVGIG (reference sequence). CDR3 loop: CAWARPPNSGNTIYF. CDR3 bases: TGTGCCTGGGCTAGACCGCCTAACTCTGGAAACACCATATATTTT.

The chain couples TRBV6-5 to TRBJ1-3, with D unresolved. This CDR3 spans 16 amino acids. Germline-derived CDR1 and CDR2 are MNHEY and SVGAGI. V lost 0 bases and J 0 bases, leaving 9 bases between the germline ends. The CDR3 reads CASSYSPRSSGNTIYF. CDR3 bases: TGTGCCAGCAGTTACTCCCCACGGAGCTCTGGAAACACCATATATTTT.

The chain has TRBV11-2 and TRBJ2-2; weak D call: TRBD2 (6 bases). Germline CDR1 and CDR2: SGHAT and FQNNGV. The ends were cut back, 4 bases at V and 4 bases at J, with 10 bases in the middle. This CDR3 is 14 amino acids long. CDR3 in DNA: TGTGCCAGCAGCTCCCAGCGGGTCACCGGGGAGCTGTTTTTT. This gives the protein CASSSQRVTGELFF. Looking up the rest from reference TRBV11-2 and TRBJ2-2 gives the full variable domain: EAGVAQSPRYKIIEKRQSVAFWCNPISGHATLYWYQQILGQGPKLLIQFQNNGVVDDSQLPKDRFSAERLKGVDSTLKIQPAKLEDSAVYLCASSSQRVTGELFFGEGSRLTVL.

V is TRBV27 and J is TRBJ2-3; 11 positions agree with TRBD2. The CDR3 has 17 amino acids. Trimming removed 8 bases from V and 1 base from J; junction bases left unmatched: 11. Germline values: CDR1 MNHEY, CDR2 SMNVEV (reference sequence). The CDR3 DNA follows: TGTGCCAGCCATCCGCTCCCGGGACTAGCGGGCACAGATACGCAGTATTTT. The encoded protein is CASHPLPGLAGTDTQYF.

This chain joins TRBV5-1 and TRBJ2-1; tentative D call: TRBD1 (5 bases). The V end lost 4 bases, the J end lost 4 bases, and 18 bases lay between the germline ends. The germline gives CDR1 SGHRS, CDR2 YFSETQ. The CDR3 is 16 amino acids. The CDR3 nucleotides are TGCGCCAGCAGCGCCTCCAGTGGGGCGTTATACAATGAGCAGTTCTTC. Translation: CASSASSGALYNEQFF.

This sequence joins TRBV29-1 and TRBJ2-4; 7 bases match TRBD2. V dropped 0 bases and J dropped 9; count of bases not matched to a gene: 14. The CDR3 runs to 16 residues. The germline CDR1 and CDR2 sequences are SQVTM and ANQGSEA. In nucleotides, the CDR3 is TGCAGCGTTGAAGATACCGATGTGGGAGGGTCGGGCATTCAGTACTTC. It translates to CSVEDTDVGGSGIQYF. Filled out from reference TRBV29-1 and TRBJ2-4, the complete variable domain reads SAVISQKPSRDICQRGTSLTIQCQVDSQVTMMFWYRQQPGQSLTLIATANQGSEATYESGFVIDKFPISRPNLTFSTLTVSNMSPEDSSIYLCSVEDTDVGGSGIQYFGAGTRLSVL.

The chain carries TRBV4-1 and TRBJ2-5, with no clear D. The CDR3 is 13 residues long. Germline V gives CDR1 MGHRA, CDR2 YSYEKL. The V end was cut by 5 bases, the J end by 5 bases, with 12 bases between. Here the CDR3 reads CASSTLRSETQYF. Here the CDR3 DNA reads TGCGCCAGCAGCACCCTCAGGTCGGAGACCCAGTACTTC.

This chain links TRBV6-4 with TRBJ2-7; D might be TRBD1 (6 bases). The CDR3 sequence is 18 residues long. The germline V gene encodes CDR1 MRHNA and CDR2 SNTAGT. V lost 4 bases and J lost 3, with 25 bases in between. DNA for the CDR3: TGTGCCAGCAGTGGCTTGACAGGTTTTCGCGAATTTGTCTACGAGCAGTACTTC. It translates to CASSGLTGFREFVYEQYF.